This T cell receptor beta chain emerged from a study of OX40 agonist ivuxolimab in advanced cancers. Study-level results: At 0.1 to 3.0 mg/kg and by week 6, CD4+ and CD8+ T cells in the blood had expanded clonally. Researchers report that CD8+ T cells had, on average, more expanded clones than CD4+.

Libraries were prepared by immunoSEQ multiplex PCR; TCRdb keeps only in-frame clonotypes and omits some of them. The table includes approximately 86,000 clones, 92% detected once. With baseline, cycle 4 day 1, and cycle 7 day 1 as timepoints, blood was sampled. Of note for this clone: The antigen is unknown.

This CDR3 spans 15 amino acids. V gave up 6 bases and J gave up 0 bases, with 13 bases separating them. The V gene's germline CDR1 is SGHRS and CDR2 YFSETQ. The TCR was taken from an adult with an advanced solid tumor such as melanoma, head and neck, liver or kidney cancer. The specimen was CD4+ or CD8+ T cells sorted from blood, collected in a trial of the OX40 agonist ivuxolimab. The gene calls are TRBV5-1 and TRBJ2-1; D is ambiguous. CDR3 DNA sequence: TGCGCCAGCACTCCCGAGAGGAGCTCCTACAATGAGCAGTTCTTC. It is translated as CASTPERSSYNEQFF.